This T cell receptor beta chain was identified in a study of spatial heterogeneity in lung cancer. Whole-study context: Samples came from 72 TRACERx patients with untreated early-stage lung cancer. Researchers sequenced follow-up PBMC samples if they had them, and these came a median of around two years after resection.

CDR3 size: 13 residues. Trimming stripped 4 bases from V and 10 bases from J, with 11 bases between. From germline, CDR1 is SGHTA and CDR2 FQGNSA. Regarding the study as a whole: Blood carried ubiquitous expanded tumor TCRs more at resection than follow-up.

The sample's time point: blood at routine non-recurrence follow-up after resection. The input material, whole RNA from tumor, nontumor lung or frozen PBMC, was sequenced unsorted. This clonotype was seen at least ten times. Its target is unknown. Unique molecular identifiers, one per molecule, were present on every TCR cDNA molecule. TCRdb re-analysed the 5' RACE reads in MiXCR, keeping a single row per CDR3 protein. The profile shows 95,000 to 130,000 distinct CDR3 sequences, 9% to 15% of them singletons. The sequence was collected from a male donor with early-stage non-small cell lung cancer. J is TRBJ1-6 and V is TRBV7-2, with D maybe TRBD1 (5 bases). The sequences come from PBMCs, collected at follow-up. CDR3 coding DNA: TGTGCCAGCAGCTCCTACAGGCAATCACCCCTCCACTTT. This encodes CASSSYRQSPLHF. The variable domain in full, completed from reference TRBV7-2 and TRBJ1-6, reads GAGVSQSPSNKVTEKGKDVELRCDPISGHTALYWYRQSLGQGLEFLIYFQGNSAPDKSGLPSDRFSAERTGGSVSTLTIQRTQQEDSAVYLCASSSYRQSPLHFGNGTRLTVT.